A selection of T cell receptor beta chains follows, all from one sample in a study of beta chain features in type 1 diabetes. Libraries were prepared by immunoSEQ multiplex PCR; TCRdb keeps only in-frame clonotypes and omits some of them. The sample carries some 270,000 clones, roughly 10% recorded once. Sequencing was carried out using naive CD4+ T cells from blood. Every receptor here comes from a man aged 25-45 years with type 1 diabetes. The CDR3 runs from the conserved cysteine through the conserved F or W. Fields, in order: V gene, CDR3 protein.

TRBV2	CASSAGTVGNTIYF
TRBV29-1	CSVELGGVDEQFF
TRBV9	CASSPPGSGVYEQYF
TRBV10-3	CAIEASGEETQYF
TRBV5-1	CASSFSQGRRETQYF
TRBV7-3	CASSLTKETQYF
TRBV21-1	CASSPRGQPNTEAFF
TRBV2	CASSEASGIGGYTF
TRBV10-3	CAIGGGHRDQPQHF
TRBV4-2	CASSQEAGLREKLFF
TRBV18	CASTRLGQNEKLFF
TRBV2	CASSERHSEEYF
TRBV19	CASLGQLYEPQHF
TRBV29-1	CSVRFTEHPSYNEQFF
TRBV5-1	CASSLGDIHSNQPQHF
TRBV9	CASSPLSGGSEQFF
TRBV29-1	CSPGQGYCLNQPQHF
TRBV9	CASSVATRNEQFF
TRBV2	CASSPGQALNEKLFF
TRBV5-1	CASSLHGTGADTQYF
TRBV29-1	CSVETGSRYTF
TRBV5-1	CASSLEPVSGTGNTGELFF
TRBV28	CASSVGQGGSPLHF
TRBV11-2	CASSRNTGATNEKLFF
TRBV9	CASSVAGEWGTQYF
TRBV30	CAWSRGASETQYF
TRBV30	CAWRKTATNEKLFF
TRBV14	CASSFLRGSEQYF
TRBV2	CASSDLGLAHNEQFF
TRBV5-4	CASSLVGGRDEQYF
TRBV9	CASSVEDSNTQYF
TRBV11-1	CASSPDRMSYEQYF
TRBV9	CASSSSRNTEAFF
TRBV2	CASTRQGPEYGYTF
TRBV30	CAWSTRRSGNTIYF
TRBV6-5	CASSYSLAVGNTIYF
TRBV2	CASSGTDQETQYF
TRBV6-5	CASSYSSVSNQPQHF
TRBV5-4	CASSRAGQVGDTQYF
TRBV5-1	CASSPGLAVEDTQYF
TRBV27	CASSSMFLGNQPQHF
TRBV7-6	CASSLQQGGYGYTF
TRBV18	CASSPPGQGGNEQFF
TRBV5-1	CASSLTSGGPAETQYF
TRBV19	CASSIQGRGRGQPQHF
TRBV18	CASSSVEGRATEAFF
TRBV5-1	CASSEGSTDTQYF
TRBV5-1	CASSSSWTSGGGDTQYF
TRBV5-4	CASSQMYETGQGFF
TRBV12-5	CASGHSHIQYF
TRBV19	CASRAGTVDNEQFF
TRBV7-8	CASSPSTDTQYF
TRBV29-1	CSVGRRGPDNEQFF
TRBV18	CASSPDRDEQYF
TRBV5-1	CASSPRDRGNSPLHF
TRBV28	CASSSGQGKDTQYF
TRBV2	CASRQGPGGGYTF
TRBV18	CASSPWQINTDTQYF
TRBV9	CASSVDSGVTETQYF
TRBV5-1	CASSPMGTVNTEAFF